A few counts support the clone carrying this T cell receptor beta chain. This entry belongs to a study of blood T cell repertoires in COVID-19. Background on the study: The United States, Italy and Spain provided the acute and convalescent COVID-19 samples. The analysed material was cDNA or gDNA that came from T cells, B-cell-depleted T cells, or PBMCs.

The CDR3 consists of 16 residues. With 5 bases clipped from V and 3 bases from J, the junction kept 10 bases outside the gene matches. The germline CDR1 and CDR2 sequences are KGHDR and SFDVKD. Authors' processing steps: Estimates of nucleated cell counts were drawn from the amplification of reference gene primers. The repertoire was sequenced with immunoSEQ multiplex PCR; TCRdb's copy has only in-frame clones and lacks some. D and trimming come from the DNA, and the V and J calls and clone size come from that table. The sample lists over 60,000 clones, approximately 86% occurring once. The V call is TRBV24-1, the J call TRBJ2-5, with 8 bases lining up with TRBD2. Sequencing input: peripheral blood. The sequence came from a man aged 40-55 years with acute or convalescent COVID-19. The CDR3 spells CATSGRGKAGEETQYF. The CDR3 bases are TGTGCCACCAGTGGTCGGGGGAAAGCGGGAGAAGAGACCCAGTACTTC.